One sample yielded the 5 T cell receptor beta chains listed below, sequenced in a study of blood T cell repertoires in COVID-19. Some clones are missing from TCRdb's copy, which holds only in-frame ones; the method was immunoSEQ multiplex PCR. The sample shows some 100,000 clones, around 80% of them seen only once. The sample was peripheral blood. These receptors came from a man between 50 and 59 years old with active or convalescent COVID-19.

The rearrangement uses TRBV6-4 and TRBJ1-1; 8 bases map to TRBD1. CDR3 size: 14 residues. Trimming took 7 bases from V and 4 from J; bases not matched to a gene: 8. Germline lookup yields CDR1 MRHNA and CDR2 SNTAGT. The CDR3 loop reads CASTRDRGATEAFF. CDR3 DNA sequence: TGTGCCAGCACCCGAGACAGGGGTGCCACTGAAGCTTTCTTT.

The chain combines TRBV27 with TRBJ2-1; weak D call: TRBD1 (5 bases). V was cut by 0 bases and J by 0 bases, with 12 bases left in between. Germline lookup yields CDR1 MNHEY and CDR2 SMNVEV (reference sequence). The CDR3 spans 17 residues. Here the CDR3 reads CASSLSGRQGSYNEQFF. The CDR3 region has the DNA TGTGCCAGCAGTTTATCGGGGCGCCAGGGCTCCTACAATGAGCAGTTCTTC.

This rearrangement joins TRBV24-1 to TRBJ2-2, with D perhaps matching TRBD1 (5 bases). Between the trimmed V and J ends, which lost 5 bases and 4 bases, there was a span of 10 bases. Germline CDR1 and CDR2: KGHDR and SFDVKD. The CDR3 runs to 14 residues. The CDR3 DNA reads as TGTGCCACCAGTGGCGACAGAGTCACCGGGGAGCTGTTTTTT. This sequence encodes CATSGDRVTGELFF.

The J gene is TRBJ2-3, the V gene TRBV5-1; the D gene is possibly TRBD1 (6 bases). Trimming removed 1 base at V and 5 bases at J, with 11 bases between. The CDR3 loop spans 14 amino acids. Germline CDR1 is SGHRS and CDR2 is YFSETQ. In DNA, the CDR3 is TGCGCCAGCAGCTTGTGGGGGCGCGAAGATACGCAGTATTTT. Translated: CASSLWGREDTQYF.

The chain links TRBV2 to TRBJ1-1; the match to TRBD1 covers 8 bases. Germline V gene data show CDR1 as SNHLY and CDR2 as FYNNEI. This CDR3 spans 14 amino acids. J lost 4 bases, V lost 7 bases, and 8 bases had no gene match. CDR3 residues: CASIGQGFSTEAFF. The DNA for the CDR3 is TGTGCCAGCATTGGACAGGGATTCAGCACTGAAGCTTTCTTT.